This T cell receptor beta chain was sequenced during a study of T cell repertoires in cytomegalovirus infection. This clonotype was counted many times. TCRdb analysed the reads with MiXCR anew, one entry per CDR3 protein. The repertoire holds approximately 490,000 distinct CDR3 sequences, with about 10% as singletons. Germline lookup yields CDR1 SGHTA and CDR2 FQGNSA. The V and J ends lost 5 bases and 0 bases, in that order; junction bases with no gene match: 5. The CDR3 covers 15 residues. The sample was PBMCs. The chain combines TRBV7-2 with TRBJ2-7, with 9 bases aligning to TRBD2. This TCR was sampled from a human donor in good health (CMV status not recorded). Some clones in this sample may be carry-over from other donors' samples. In nucleotides, the CDR3 is TGTGCCAGCAGCGCCGGACTAGCGAGCTCCTACGAGCAGTACTTC. This codes for CASSAGLASSYEQYF.